The rows below give T cell receptor beta chains drawn from one sample of a study of cytotoxic CD8 clonotypes in ibrutinib-treated CLL. Generated by immunoSEQ multiplex PCR, the TCRdb table keeps only in-frame clones and is missing some. The sample carries nearly 85,000 clones, roughly 77% recorded once. This sample comprised PBMCs, obtained after 12 months of ibrutinib treatment. The source of these receptors is a human donor with chronic lymphocytic leukemia. CDR3s include the opening cysteine and the closing phenylalanine or tryptophan. D genes are given only for firm matches. The size field is filled for only some rows; it gives once, few, many or a size class.

TRBJ2-7,once,NA,TRBV28,CASRTGHYYEQYF,TGTGCCAGCAGAACGGGACACTACTACGAGCAGTACTTC
TRBJ2-5,NA,TRBD1,TRBV19,CASSMWTGESQETQYF,TGTGCCAGTAGTATGTGGACAGGGGAGTCCCAAGAGACCCAGTACTTC
TRBJ2-3,NA,NA,TRBV7-6,CASSLAGRGTPDTQYF,TGTGCCAGCAGCTTAGCGGGACGGGGGACCCCAGATACGCAGTATTTT
TRBJ2-3,NA,NA,TRBV19,CASSMAQGSGTDTQYF,TGTGCCAGTAGTATGGCCCAGGGGTCGGGCACAGATACGCAGTATTTT
TRBJ1-1,medium-sized,NA,TRBV19,CASSPGGRLNTEAFF,TGTGCCAGTAGCCCCGGGGGGAGACTGAACACTGAAGCTTTCTTT
TRBJ1-1,NA,NA,TRBV6-1,CASSDGWGRGTPEAFF,TGTGCCAGCAGTGATGGTTGGGGGCGGGGCACCCCTGAAGCTTTCTTT
TRBJ2-1,NA,NA,TRBV6-4,CASSVAGSDSYNEQFF,TGTGCCAGCAGTGTGGCGGGGTCTGACTCCTACAATGAGCAGTTCTTC
TRBJ2-3,NA,NA,TRBV5-1,CASSATGGPTDTQYF,TGCGCCAGCAGCGCCACTGGCGGGCCCACAGATACGCAGTATTTT
TRBJ2-1,few,NA,TRBV2,CATQEGGEQFF,TGTGCCACCCAAGAGGGCGGTGAGCAGTTCTTC
TRBJ2-7,NA,NA,TRBV6-5,CASSYRREQYF,TGTGCCAGCAGTTATAGGCGGGAGCAGTACTTC
TRBJ2-7,NA,NA,TRBV28,CASSPSRGGGGSNEQYF,TGTGCCAGCAGCCCGAGCAGAGGTGGTGGGGGGTCTAACGAGCAGTACTTC
TRBJ2-3,NA,TRBD2,TRBV10-3,CAISESTLAGTDTQYF,TGTGCCATCAGTGAGTCGACTCTAGCGGGCACAGATACGCAGTATTTT
TRBJ1-5,few,TRBD1,TRBV19,CASRDRGNSNQPQHF,TGTGCCAGTAGGGACAGGGGCAATAGCAATCAGCCCCAGCATTTT
TRBJ1-5,few,TRBD1,TRBV6-5,CASSPTGGGQPQHF,TGTGCCAGCAGCCCGACAGGGGGTGGTCAGCCCCAGCATTTT
TRBJ2-5,many,NA,TRBV7-3,CASSLSGTIQETQYF,TGTGCCAGCAGCTTAAGCGGGACGATCCAAGAGACCCAGTACTTC
TRBJ1-1,NA,NA,TRBV6-4,CASSDSRSTPNTEAFF,TGTGCCAGCAGTGACTCGAGGTCAACCCCGAACACTGAAGCTTTCTTT
TRBJ2-5,NA,TRBD1,TRBV9,CASSVVGTGGGETQYF,TGTGCCAGCAGCGTAGTTGGGACAGGGGGCGGGGAGACCCAGTACTTC
TRBJ2-3,NA,TRBD1,TRBV28,CASSSPDRARAVYF,TGTGCCAGCAGTTCCCCCGACAGGGCCCGTGCGGTGTATTTT
TRBJ2-3,NA,NA,TRBV6-6,CASTAGVGAHDTQYF,TGTGCCAGCACCGCCGGGGTCGGAGCACATGATACGCAGTATTTT
TRBJ2-5,NA,TRBD2,TRBV27,CASRLSGGETQYF,TGTGCCAGCAGGCTCTCGGGGGGAGAGACCCAGTACTTC
TRBJ1-2,NA,TRBD1,TRBV28,CASSPQGTEGGNYGYTF,TGTGCCAGCAGTCCCCAGGGGACAGAGGGTGGGAACTATGGCTACACCTTC
TRBJ2-5,NA,NA,TRBV11-2,CASSPVGGGGTQYF,TGTGCCAGCAGCCCTGTCGGAGGGGGGGGGACCCAGTACTTC
TRBJ2-7,NA,TRBD1,TRBV5-1,CASSLGDRGYEQYF,TGCGCCAGCAGCTTGGGGGACAGGGGGTACGAGCAGTACTTC
TRBJ2-3,NA,NA,TRBV7-6,CASSLMPSTDTQYF,TGTGCCAGCAGCTTAATGCCTAGCACAGATACGCAGTATTTT
TRBJ2-1,NA,TRBD2,TRBV19,CASSRLAGANEQFF,TGTGCCAGTAGTAGACTAGCGGGGGCCAATGAGCAGTTCTTC
TRBJ2-6,NA,NA,TRBV5-1,CASSPRGEVPGANVLTF,TGCGCCAGCAGCCCCCGGGGCGAAGTCCCTGGGGCCAACGTCCTGACTTTC
TRBJ1-2,NA,NA,TRBV19,CASTPRGGGRDYGYTF,TGTGCCAGTACCCCCCGGGGTGGGGGCAGGGACTATGGCTACACCTTC
TRBJ2-7,NA,NA,TRBV5-5,CASSFVYEQYF,TGTGCCAGCAGCTTTGTTTACGAGCAGTACTTC
TRBJ1-1,once,TRBD1,TRBV2,CASSEQGITEAFF,TGTGCCAGCAGCGAACAGGGGATCACTGAAGCTTTCTTT
TRBJ2-1,NA,TRBD1,TRBV5-1,CASSLYGTGVGEQFF,TGCGCCAGCAGCTTATACGGGACAGGGGTGGGTGAGCAGTTCTTC
TRBJ2-1,NA,NA,TRBV28,CASSDYNEQFF,TGTGCCAGCAGCGACTACAATGAGCAGTTCTTC
TRBJ2-2,NA,NA,TRBV6-1,CASSEQGWNTGELFF,TGTGCCAGCAGTGAACAGGGGTGGAACACCGGGGAGCTGTTTTTT
TRBJ1-6,NA,TRBD1,TRBV5-1,CASSLAPQGANSPLHF,TGCGCCAGCAGCTTGGCCCCCCAGGGGGCTAATTCACCCCTCCACTTT
TRBJ2-3,NA,NA,TRBV7-9,CASSPRGPDTQYF,TGTGCCAGCAGCCCCCGGGGGCCCGATACGCAGTATTTT
TRBJ1-5,few,NA,TRBV28,CASSPYSNQPQHF,TGTGCCAGCAGCCCGTATAGCAATCAGCCCCAGCATTTT
TRBJ1-4,NA,NA,TRBV29-1,CSVGKAGTANEKLFF,TGCAGCGTTGGCAAAGCCGGGACCGCGAATGAAAAACTGTTTTTT
TRBJ2-3,once,TRBD2,TRBV10-3,CATASGGRTSSTDTQYF,TGTGCCACCGCCTCTGGCGGGAGGACCTCTAGCACAGATACGCAGTATTTT